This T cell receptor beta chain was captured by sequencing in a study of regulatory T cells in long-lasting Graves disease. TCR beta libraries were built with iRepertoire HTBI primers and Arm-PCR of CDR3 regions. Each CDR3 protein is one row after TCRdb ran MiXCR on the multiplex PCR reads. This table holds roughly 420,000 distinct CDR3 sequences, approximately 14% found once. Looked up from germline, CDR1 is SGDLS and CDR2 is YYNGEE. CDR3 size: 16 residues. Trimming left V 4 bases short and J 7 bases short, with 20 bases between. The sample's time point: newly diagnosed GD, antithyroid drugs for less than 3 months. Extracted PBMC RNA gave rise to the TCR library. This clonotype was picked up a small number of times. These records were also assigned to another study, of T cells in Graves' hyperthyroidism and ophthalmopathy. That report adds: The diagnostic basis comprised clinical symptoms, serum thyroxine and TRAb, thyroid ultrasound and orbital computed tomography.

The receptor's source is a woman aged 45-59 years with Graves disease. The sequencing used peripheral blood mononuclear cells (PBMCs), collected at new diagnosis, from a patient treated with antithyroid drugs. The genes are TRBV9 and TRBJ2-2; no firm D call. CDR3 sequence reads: CASSSRSPGTHGELFF. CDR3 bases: TGTGCCAGCAGCTCCCGGTCCCCGGGTACTCACGGGGAGCTGTTTTTT. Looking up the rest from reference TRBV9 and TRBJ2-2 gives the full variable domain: DSGVTQTPKHLITATGQRVTLRCSPRSGDLSVYWYQQSLDQGLQFLIQYYNGEERAKGNILERFSAQQFPDLHSELNLSSLELGDSALYFCASSSRSPGTHGELFFGEGSRLTVL.